The subject of this entry is one T cell receptor (beta chain). Its target is not known. The data derive from a study of T cells in Graves' hyperthyroidism and ophthalmopathy. Study-level results: Blood held most thyroid clonotypes expanded above 0.001 frequency.

The CDR3 length is 12 residues. Germline lookup yields CDR1 SQVTM and CDR2 ANQGSEA. Using RNA transcripts as the source, TCR beta CDR3 regions were amplified. The HTBI primer set served for first-round RT-PCR of the TCR CDR3. MiXCR was run by TCRdb on the multiplex PCR reads, yielding one entry per CDR3 protein. There are about 770,000 distinct CDR3 sequences in the sample; 18% occur only once, and over 15% lies in the top ten. Hyperthyroidism had been newly diagnosed in patients aged 18 to 65, and its duration was under 2 months. Patients showing uncontrolled infection, other autoimmune disease, pregnancy or lactation were ineligible.

The chain links TRBV29-1 to TRBJ2-5; TRBD2 matches 9 bases. Sequencing was performed on blood. The TCR sequence derives from a woman between 45 and 65 years old with Graves' hyperthyroidism that later progressed to Graves' ophthalmopathy. CDR3 in amino acids: CSSSGRRETQYF. The DNA for the CDR3 is TGCAGTTCCAGCGGGAGGAGGGAGACCCAGTACTTC. The full variable domain, with the rest looked up from reference TRBV29-1 and TRBJ2-5, is SAVISQKPSRDICQRGTSLTIQCQVDSQVTMMFWYRQQPGQSLTLIATANQGSEATYESGFVIDKFPISRPNLTFSTLTVSNMSPEDSSIYLCSSSGRRETQYFGPGTRLLVL.